This entry lists 6 T cell receptor beta chains sequenced from one sample in a study of beta chain features in type 1 diabetes. As every portion of the isolated RNA was reverse transcribed, the sequencing read expressed TCRB transcripts. Some clones are missing from TCRdb's copy, which holds only in-frame ones; the method was immunoSEQ multiplex PCR. The data show under 300,000 clones, 25% to 35% seen once. The material sequenced was central memory CD4+ T cells from blood. The receptors were sampled from a man under 40 in good health.

The rearrangement uses TRBV7-6 and TRBJ2-1; weak D call: TRBD1 (5 bases). The V gene lost 2 bases and the J gene lost 5 bases, with 13 bases spanning the gap. The CDR3 is 15 amino acids. Germline V gene lookup returns CDR1 SGHVS and CDR2 FNYEAQ. CDR3 region: CASSLQGTRHNEQFF. CDR3 bases: TGTGCCAGCAGCTTACAGGGTACAAGGCACAATGAGCAGTTCTTC.

This chain uses TRBV5-1 with TRBJ2-3; possible D gene TRBD2, 5 bases. V was shortened by 4 bases and J by 2 bases, with 17 bases between the two germline ends. CDR1 and CDR2 (germline): SGHRS, YFSETQ. The CDR3 has 16 amino acids. CDR3 protein: CASSSPDGKTTDTQYF. For the CDR3, the DNA is TGCGCCAGCAGCAGCCCGGACGGGAAAACCACAGATACGCAGTATTTT.

The V gene is TRBV10-3, the J gene TRBJ2-1, with D possibly TRBD1 on 5 matching bases. The CDR3 extends over 14 amino acids. The germline CDR1 and CDR2 sequences are ENHRY and SYGVKD. The V and J ends lost 4 bases and 5 bases respectively, with 12 bases between them. Here the CDR3 DNA reads TGTGCCATCAGTGGAAGGGGAACTCACAATGAGCAGTTCTTC. This gives the protein CAISGRGTHNEQFF.

V usage is TRBV14 and J usage is TRBJ2-1, with a possible D match to TRBD1 (6 bases). The CDR3 length is 15 residues. Trimming pared 0 bases from V and 9 bases from J, leaving 15 bases between. CDR1 and CDR2 (germline): SGHDN, FVKESK. DNA of the CDR3: TGTGCCAGCAGCCAAGAGGGACAATCCGGTGGTGAGCAGTTCTTC. Translating gives CASSQEGQSGGEQFF.

The chain carries TRBV29-1 and TRBJ2-3; 9 bases agree with TRBD1. The V segment lost 1 base and the J segment 6 bases; nucleotides outside the gene matches: 17. This CDR3 has 18 residues. Germline CDR1 is SQVTM and CDR2 is ANQGSEA. The CDR3 loop is CSVEGAKGTGTPRDTQYF. The CDR3 DNA reads as TGCAGCGTTGAAGGGGCGAAGGGGACAGGGACGCCCAGGGATACGCAGTATTTT.

This clone has a single count. The chain uses TRBV9 and TRBJ2-1, with TRBD1 matching 8 bases. The length of the CDR3 is 16 residues. V gave up 4 bases and J gave up 6 bases; unmatched junction bases: 12. The germline V gene encodes CDR1 SGDLS and CDR2 YYNGEE. The CDR3 is CASSKDQRTGRNEQFF. The CDR3 nucleotides are TGTGCCAGCAGCAAAGACCAGAGGACAGGGCGCAATGAGCAGTTCTTC.